The clone carrying this TCR beta chain has only a few counts. What it binds is unknown. The sample is drawn from a study of response to subunit inactivated influenza vaccine. Broader study findings: It was suggested by the authors that few new T cells are recruited by each seasonal influenza vaccination.

Trimming removed 1 base from V and 5 bases from J; junction bases left unmatched: 7. CDR1 and CDR2 (germline): LGHNA, YSLEER. The CDR3 sequence is 16 residues long. TCRdb itself ran the RT-PCR reads through MiXCR, one entry per CDR3 protein. The profile covers hundreds of thousands of distinct CDR3 sequences, with approximately 24% appearing a single time and 1.9% taken by the ten largest. The source is a man in his fifties or sixties who received an inactivated influenza vaccine. The chain joins TRBV4-3 to TRBJ2-2; 7 bases line up with TRBD2. This material consisted of CD4+ T cells sorted from PBMCs, taken 4 to 6 days after vaccination. CDR3 sequence: CASSQGPGLVTGELFF. Written as DNA, the CDR3 is TGCGCCAGCAGCCAAGGACCCGGACTAGTAACCGGGGAGCTGTTTTTT.